This T cell receptor beta chain was identified during a study of blood T cell repertoires in COVID-19 (dated by TCRdb to 2018 to 2021). Turning to the overall study: Samples from collaborators originated in the United States, Italy and Spain and spanned both the acute and convalescent phases of COVID-19. The material from the prospective study consisted of cDNA or gDNA derived from T cells, B-cell-depleted T cells, or PBMCs. Subjects who had been exposed to COVID-19, were actively infected with it, or had recovered from it provided the deeply sampled blood TCRbeta repertoires that made up the dataset. The repertoires were made available in a free public database intended to serve as a resource for research on the immune response to SARS-CoV-2. The samples were drawn from the first 160 participants of the ongoing ImmuneRACE study and from 1,200 or so subjects provided by 6 global collaborators. The sample metadata nearly always contained a de-identified subject ID, COVID-19 status, age in years and sex. HLA class I and class II types, where available, came from metadata supplied by the sample provider rather than from assay-based typing. Points the paper makes about the study in general: The amount of clinical and demographic metadata varied by source and participant and was provided uncurated.

On this clone: Its antigen target is currently unknown. The input lacks base qualities; no much larger clone sits a single base away.

TCRbeta CDR3 regions were amplified from genomic DNA by means of the immunoSEQ Assay, a bias-controlled multiplex PCR. The published analysis was carried out like this. Nucleated cell counts per sample were estimated from amplification of reference gene primers within the assay. To quantify the absolute abundance of each unique TCRbeta CDR3 rearrangement, sequence reads were collapsed and filtered. For each sample, productive Simpson clonality was calculated by taking the square root of Simpson's diversity index across productive rearrangements. Sourced from immuneACCESS, this table was stored by TCRdb with only in-frame sequences that have V and J called. A share of the clones is absent; for the studies checked, an unresolved V gene accounts for under half, and the remainder has no known explanation. Clone size and the V and J calls come from that table; the DNA yielded D and trimming. The sample table contains a few hundred thousand clones; only one count was recorded for roughly 89% of them. Jointly, the top ten make up approximately 1.5% of the sample.

CDR1 and CDR2 are read off the germline V gene (reference sequence) as GTSNPN and SVGIG. Measured from the cysteine to the phenylalanine, the CDR3 is 15 residues long. The retained sequence is limited to the CDR3, 45 bases, with the frame set at the first base. V lost 4 bases and J lost 0 bases, and the count of bases not matched to a germline gene is 5. A second Seattle source provided samples from volunteer blood donors who had recovered from COVID-19. Each collaborating institution followed its own protocols to collect whole blood in K2EDTA tubes. For TCRbeta analysis, collaborator samples were shipped as frozen whole blood, as isolated PBMCs, or as DNA extracted from either sample type.

The receptor's source is a middle-aged woman who had recovered from COVID-19. The sequenced material came from peripheral blood. The chain joins TRBV30 to TRBJ1-4; 7 bases in between match TRBD1. Here the CDR3 is given as CAWTKQGTTNEKLFF. Here is the DNA: TGTGCCTGGACCAAACAGGGGACAACTAATGAAAAACTGTTTTTT.